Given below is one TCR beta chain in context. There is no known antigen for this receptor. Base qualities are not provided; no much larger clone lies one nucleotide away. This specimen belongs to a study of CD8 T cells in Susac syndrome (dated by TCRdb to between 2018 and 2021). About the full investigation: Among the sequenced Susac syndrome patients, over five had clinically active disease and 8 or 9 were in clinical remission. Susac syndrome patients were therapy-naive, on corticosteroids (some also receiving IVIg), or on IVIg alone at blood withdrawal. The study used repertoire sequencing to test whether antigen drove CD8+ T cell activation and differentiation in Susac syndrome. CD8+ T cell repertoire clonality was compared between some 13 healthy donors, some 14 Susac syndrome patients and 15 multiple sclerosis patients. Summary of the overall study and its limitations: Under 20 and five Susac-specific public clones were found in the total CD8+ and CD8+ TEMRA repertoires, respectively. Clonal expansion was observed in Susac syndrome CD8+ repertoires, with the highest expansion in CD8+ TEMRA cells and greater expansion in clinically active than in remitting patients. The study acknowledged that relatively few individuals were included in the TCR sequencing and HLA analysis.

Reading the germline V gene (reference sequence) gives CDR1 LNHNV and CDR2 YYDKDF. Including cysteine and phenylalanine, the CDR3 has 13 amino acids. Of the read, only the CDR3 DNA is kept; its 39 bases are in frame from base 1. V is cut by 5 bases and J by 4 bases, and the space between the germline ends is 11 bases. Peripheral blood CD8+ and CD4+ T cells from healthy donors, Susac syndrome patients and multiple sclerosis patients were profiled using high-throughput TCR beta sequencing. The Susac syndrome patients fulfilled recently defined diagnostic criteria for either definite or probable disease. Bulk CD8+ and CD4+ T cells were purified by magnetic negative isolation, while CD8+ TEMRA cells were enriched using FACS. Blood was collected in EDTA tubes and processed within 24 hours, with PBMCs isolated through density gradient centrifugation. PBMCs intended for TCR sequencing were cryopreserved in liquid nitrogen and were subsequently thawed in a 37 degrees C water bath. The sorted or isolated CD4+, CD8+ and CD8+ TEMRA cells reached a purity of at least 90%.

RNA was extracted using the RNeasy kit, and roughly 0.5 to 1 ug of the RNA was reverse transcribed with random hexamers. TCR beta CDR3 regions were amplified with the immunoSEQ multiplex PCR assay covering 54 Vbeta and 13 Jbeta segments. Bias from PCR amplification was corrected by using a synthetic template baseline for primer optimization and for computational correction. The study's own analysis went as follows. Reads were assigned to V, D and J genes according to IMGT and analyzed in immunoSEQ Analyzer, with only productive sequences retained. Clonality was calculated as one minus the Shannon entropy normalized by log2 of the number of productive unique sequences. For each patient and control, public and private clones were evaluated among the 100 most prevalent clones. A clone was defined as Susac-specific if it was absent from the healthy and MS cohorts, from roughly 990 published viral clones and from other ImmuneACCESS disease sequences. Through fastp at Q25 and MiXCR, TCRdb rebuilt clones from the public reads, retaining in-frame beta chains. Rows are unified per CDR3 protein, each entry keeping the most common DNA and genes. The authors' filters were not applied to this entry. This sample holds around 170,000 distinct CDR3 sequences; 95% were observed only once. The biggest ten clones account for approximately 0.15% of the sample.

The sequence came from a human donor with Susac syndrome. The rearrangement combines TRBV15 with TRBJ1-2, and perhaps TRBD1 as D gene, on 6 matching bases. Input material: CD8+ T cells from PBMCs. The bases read TGTGCCACCAGCCTACAGGACAGCTATGGCTACACCTTC. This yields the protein CATSLQDSYGYTF.